These 24 T cell receptor beta chains were sequenced from one sample in a study of blood T cell repertoires in COVID-19. Some clones are missing from TCRdb's copy, which holds only in-frame ones; the method was immunoSEQ multiplex PCR. Of 300,000 or so clones detected, more than 90% appear once; the ten largest clones hold around 2.5%. Material: PBMCs or T cells enriched from blood (not recorded which). Receptors originate from a man aged 55 to 69 who had recovered from COVID-19.

The rearrangement links TRBV28 to TRBJ2-7; 7 bases are a match to TRBD2. The CDR3 is 14 amino acids. J lost 10 bases, V lost 7 bases, and 16 bases had no gene match. Germline CDR1 MDHEN, CDR2 SYDVKM. The CDR3 loop reads CASTSGTSVSVQYF. CDR3 coding DNA: TGTGCCAGCACTAGCGGAACCTCCGTATCGGTTCAGTACTTC.

This chain links TRBV30 with TRBJ1-1, with TRBD1 identical over 7 bases. This CDR3 is 15 amino acids long. V gave up 5 bases and J gave up 1 base; unmatched junction bases: 10. CDR1 and CDR2 from the germline V gene are GTSNPN and SVGIG (reference sequence). In DNA, the CDR3 is TGTGCCTGGCGCCGATTACAGGGGAGGAACACTGAAGCTTTCTTT. It yields the protein CAWRRLQGRNTEAFF. Full variable domain (missing parts from reference TRBV30 and TRBJ1-1): SQTIHQWPATLVQPVGSPLSLECTVEGTSNPNLYWYRQAAGRGLQLLFYSVGIGQISSEVPQNLSASRPQDRQFILSSKKLLLSDSGFYLCAWRRLQGRNTEAFFGQGTRLTVV.

The V and J genes are TRBV11-2 and TRBJ2-7, with a tentative D call TRBD1 (6 bases). CDR1 SGHAT and CDR2 FQNNGV come from the germline V gene. V lost 1 base and J 2 bases, leaving 12 bases between the germline ends. This CDR3 comprises 15 residues. The DNA for the CDR3 is TGTGCCAGCAGCTTAGGGGCAGGGGAAACCTACGAGCAGTACTTC. Its translation is CASSLGAGETYEQYF.

V is TRBV27 and J is TRBJ1-6; a possible D gene is TRBD1 (6 bases). Looked up from germline, CDR1 is MNHEY and CDR2 is SMNVEV (reference sequence). CDR3 length: 15 residues. The V end lost 6 bases, the J end lost 6 bases, and 15 bases lay between the germline ends. The CDR3 loop is CASRPGTTINSPLHF. Written as DNA, the CDR3 is TGTGCCAGCAGACCCGGGACAACCATTAATTCACCCCTCCACTTT.

This clone appeared a few times. The chain is built from TRBV5-1 and TRBJ1-2; D not certain. Germline lookup yields CDR1 SGHRS and CDR2 YFSETQ. This CDR3 comprises 13 residues. Trimming removed 5 bases at V and 7 bases at J, with 15 bases between. This CDR3 is CASREEPAGGYTF. As DNA, the CDR3 is TGCGCCAGCAGGGAGGAACCTGCGGGTGGCTACACCTTC.

In its sample, this clone was seen once. The rearrangement uses TRBV5-1 and TRBJ2-3, with TRBD2 matching 9 bases. Germline CDR1 and CDR2: SGHRS and YFSETQ. CDR3 length equals 16 residues. The trim removed 4 bases at V and 2 bases at J, leaving 8 bases unmatched. CDR3 region: CASSLRLAEVTDTQYF. Written as DNA, the CDR3 is TGCGCCAGCAGCCTTAGACTAGCGGAAGTCACAGATACGCAGTATTTT.

The rearrangement joins TRBV7-2 to TRBJ1-1; D is undetermined. V lost 2 bases to trimming and J lost 7 bases, with 17 bases between them. Germline V CDR1 and CDR2: SGHTA, FQGNSA. CDR3 length: 15 residues. The CDR3 loop reads CASSLTVSGNIEAFF. DNA of the CDR3: TGTGCCAGCAGCTTAACGGTATCAGGAAATATTGAAGCTTTCTTT.

The rearrangement links TRBV9 to TRBJ2-5, with 9 bases aligning to TRBD2. Germline values: CDR1 SGDLS, CDR2 YYNGEE. The V gene end was trimmed by 4 bases and the J gene end by 1 base; junction bases not matched to a gene: 5. This CDR3 region has 15 residues. The CDR3 loop is CASSPLAGTQETQYF. In DNA, the CDR3 is TGTGCCAGCAGCCCCCTAGCGGGGACCCAAGAGACCCAGTACTTC.

CDR3 sequence reads: CASRRTSGTGELFF. As DNA, the CDR3 is TGTGCCAGCAGGAGGACTAGCGGGACCGGGGAGCTGTTTTTT. The rearrangement uses TRBV27 and TRBJ2-2; 11 positions agree with TRBD2. V shed 6 bases and J 5 bases; nucleotides not matched to a gene: 2. CDR3 length: 14 amino acids. Per germline, CDR1 MNHEY and CDR2 SMNVEV (reference sequence).

Here the CDR3 reads CASSQTGVPLHF. The CDR3 DNA reads TGTGCCAGCAGCCAGACGGGGGTACCCCTCCACTTT. The V gene is TRBV14, the J gene TRBJ1-6; TRBD1 is a possible D gene (5 bases). CDR1 and CDR2 (germline): SGHDN, FVKESK. CDR3 length equals 12 residues. V lost 3 bases and J 12 bases, leaving 9 bases between the germline ends.

This rearrangement joins TRBV7-8 to TRBJ2-1; D is unclear. From germline, CDR1 is SGHVS and CDR2 FQNEAQ. The V end was cut by 1 base, the J end by 9 bases, with 7 bases between. CDR3 size: 12 residues. The CDR3 DNA follows: TGTGCCAGCAGCTTAGAGTGGAGTGAGCAGTTCTTC. It is translated as CASSLEWSEQFF. The entire variable domain, with the rest obtained from reference TRBV7-8 and TRBJ2-1, is as follows: GAGVSQSPRYKVAKRGQDVALRCDPISGHVSLFWYQQALGQGPEFLTYFQNEAQLDKSGLPSDRFFAERPEGSVSTLKIQRTQQEDSAVYLCASSLEWSEQFFGPGTRLTVL.

Points on this clone: A much larger clonotype is one base distant, so this may be a read error. The sample carries other DNA sequences with the same CDR3. The chain has TRBV7-9 and TRBJ1-2; unclear D gene. The V gene's germline CDR1 is SEHNR and CDR2 FQNEAQ (reference sequence). The ends were cut back, 3 bases at V and 5 bases at J, with 4 bases in the middle. This CDR3 contains 11 residues. CDR3 loop: CASSFGYGYTF. Here the CDR3 DNA reads TGTGCCAGCAGCTTCGGGTATGGCTACACCTTC.

V gene TRBV27 combines with J gene TRBJ2-2; 8 bases align to TRBD2. This CDR3 region has 15 residues. Germline V lookup: CDR1 MNHEY, CDR2 SMNVEV (reference sequence). The V gene end was trimmed by 6 bases and the J gene end by 5 bases; junction bases not matched to a gene: 8. The CDR3 coding sequence is TGTGCCAGCAGGGCACTAGCGGTGAAGACCGGGGAGCTGTTTTTT. It encodes CASRALAVKTGELFF.

The chain has TRBV7-9 and TRBJ2-3, with D uncertain. This CDR3 comprises 12 residues. V lost 2 bases and J 6 bases, leaving 6 bases between the germline ends. The germline V gene has CDR1 SEHNR and CDR2 FQNEAQ (reference sequence). The CDR3 DNA sequence: TGTGCCAGCAGCTTACCCGGGGATACGCAGTATTTT. Translated: CASSLPGDTQYF.

The chain couples TRBV3-1 (or the pseudogene TRBV3-2) to TRBJ1-5, with D tentatively TRBD1 (5 bases). Germline loops: CDR1 LGHDT, CDR2 YNNKEL (reference sequence). There are 16 residues in the CDR3. The V and J ends lost 2 bases and 0 bases respectively, with 11 bases between them. CDR3 sequence reads: CASSQRTPYSNQPQHF. The CDR3 region has the DNA TGTGCCAGCAGCCAAAGGACACCTTATAGCAATCAGCCCCAGCATTTT.

The chain combines TRBV28 with TRBJ1-2; D gene uncertain. Between the trimmed V and J ends, which lost 3 bases and 8 bases, there was a span of 16 bases. CDR1 and CDR2 from the germline V gene are MDHEN and SYDVKM. The CDR3 length is 14 residues. CDR3: CASSFSQARWGYTF. The DNA for the CDR3 is TGTGCCAGCAGTTTTTCGCAGGCGAGATGGGGCTACACCTTC.

This chain links TRBV15 with TRBJ1-6, with D possibly TRBD1 on 6 matching bases. The V gene's germline CDR1 is LNHNV and CDR2 YYDKDF (reference sequence). The V gene lost 1 base and the J gene lost 3 bases, with 13 bases spanning the gap. The CDR3 consists of 17 residues. CDR3 sequence: CATSRGRQARYNSPLHF. CDR3 bases: TGTGCCACCAGCAGAGGACGACAGGCTCGCTATAATTCACCCCTCCACTTT. The whole variable domain, filled in from reference TRBV15 and TRBJ1-6, reads DAMVIQNPRYQVTQFGKPVTLSCSQTLNHNVMYWYQQKSSQAPKLLFHYYDKDFNNEADTPDNFQSRRPNTSFCFLDIRSPGLGDTAMYLCATSRGRQARYNSPLHFGNGTRLTVT.

V gene TRBV30 combines with J gene TRBJ1-2; unclear D gene. The CDR3 extends over 15 amino acids. From germline, CDR1 is GTSNPN and CDR2 SVGIG (reference sequence). V lost 3 bases to trimming and J lost 2 bases, with 16 bases between them. The CDR3 sequence: CAWRSSRPPNYGYTF. The CDR3 bases are TGTGCCTGGAGGAGTTCGAGGCCCCCCAACTATGGCTACACCTTC.

CDR3 protein: CASSQGPETGANVLTF. CDR3 in DNA: TGTGCCAGCAGCCAAGGACCGGAGACTGGGGCCAACGTCCTGACTTTC. The chain couples TRBV3-1 (or the pseudogene TRBV3-2) to TRBJ2-6, with D hard to call. The CDR3 is 16 amino acids. With 1 base removed from V and 2 bases from J, the gap between germline ends came to 9 bases. Looked up from germline, CDR1 is LGHDT and CDR2 is YNNKEL (reference sequence).

The rearrangement joins TRBV19 to TRBJ2-1; perhaps TRBD1 as D (5 bases). CDR1 and CDR2 (germline): LNHDA, SQIVND (reference sequence). This CDR3 region has 13 residues. V was trimmed by 8 bases and J by 2 bases, leaving 10 bases between them. The CDR3 coding sequence is TGTGCCAGTTATGACAGAACCTACAATGAGCAGTTCTTC. Translated: CASYDRTYNEQFF.

This chain uses TRBV6-5 with TRBJ1-5, with unresolved D. Germline lookup yields CDR1 MNHEY and CDR2 SVGAGI. The CDR3 contains 14 residues. The V gene lost 10 bases and the J gene lost 2 bases, with 15 bases spanning the gap. DNA of the CDR3: TGTGCCACCGGTCACTCCGGGGGCAATCAGCCCCAGCATTTT. This sequence encodes CATGHSGGNQPQHF.

The chain uses TRBV7-9 and TRBJ1-1, with TRBD1 identical over 8 bases. Germline CDR1 and CDR2: SEHNR and FQNEAQ (reference sequence). The V gene end was trimmed by 4 bases and the J gene end by 6 bases; junction bases not matched to a gene: 7. The CDR3 is 14 residues long. The CDR3 DNA sequence: TGTGCCAGCAGCTCGCAGGGGGCTCTTGCTGAAGCTTTCTTT. It translates to CASSSQGALAEAFF.

V and J are TRBV14 and TRBJ1-1; D gene uncertain. The CDR3 contains 21 residues. Trimming left V 0 bases short and J 0 bases short, with 26 bases between. Germline values: CDR1 SGHDN, CDR2 FVKESK. CDR3 in amino acids: CASSQEIGASSTSYMNTEAFF. CDR3 coding DNA: TGTGCCAGCAGCCAAGAAATTGGAGCCTCTTCGACTAGTTATATGAACACTGAAGCTTTCTTT.

The rearrangement joins TRBV30 to TRBJ1-1; no clear D. The CDR3 contains 12 residues. Trimming took 5 bases from V and 6 from J, leaving 13 bases between them. Germline lookup yields CDR1 GTSNPN and CDR2 SVGIG (reference sequence). The CDR3 coding sequence is TGTGCCTGGGGTGGTGACTTTGCTGAAGCTTTCTTT. Translating it yields CAWGGDFAEAFF.